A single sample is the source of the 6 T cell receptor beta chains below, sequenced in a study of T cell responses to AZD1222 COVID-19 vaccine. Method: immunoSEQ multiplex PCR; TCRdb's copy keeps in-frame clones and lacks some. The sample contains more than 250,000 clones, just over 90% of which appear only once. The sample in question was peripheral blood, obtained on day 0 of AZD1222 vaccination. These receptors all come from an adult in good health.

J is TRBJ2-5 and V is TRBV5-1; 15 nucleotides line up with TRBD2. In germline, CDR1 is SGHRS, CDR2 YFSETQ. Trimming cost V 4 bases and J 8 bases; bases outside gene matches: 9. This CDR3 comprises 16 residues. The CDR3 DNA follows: TGCGCCAGCAGCCCAAGGACTAGCGGGGGGGCCGAAACCCAGTACTTC. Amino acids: CASSPRTSGGAETQYF.

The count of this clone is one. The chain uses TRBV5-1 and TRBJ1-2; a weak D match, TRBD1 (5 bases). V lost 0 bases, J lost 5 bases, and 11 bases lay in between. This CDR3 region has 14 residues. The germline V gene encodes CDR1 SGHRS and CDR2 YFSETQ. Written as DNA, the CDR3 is TGCGCCAGCAGCTTGGCCTTTGGGGCATATGGCTACACCTTC. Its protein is CASSLAFGAYGYTF.

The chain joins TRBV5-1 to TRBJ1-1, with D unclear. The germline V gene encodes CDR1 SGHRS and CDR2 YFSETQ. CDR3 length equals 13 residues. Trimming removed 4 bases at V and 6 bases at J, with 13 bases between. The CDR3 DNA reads TGCGCCAGCAGCACCTCTGACGAAGCTGAAGCTTTCTTT. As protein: CASSTSDEAEAFF.

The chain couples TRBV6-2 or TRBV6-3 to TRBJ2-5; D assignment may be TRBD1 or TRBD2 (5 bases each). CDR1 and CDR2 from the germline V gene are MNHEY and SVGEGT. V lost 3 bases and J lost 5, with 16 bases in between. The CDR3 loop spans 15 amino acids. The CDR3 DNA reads TGTGCCAGCAGTTATCCCCGGGGCCGAGGGGAGACCCAGTACTTC. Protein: CASSYPRGRGETQYF.

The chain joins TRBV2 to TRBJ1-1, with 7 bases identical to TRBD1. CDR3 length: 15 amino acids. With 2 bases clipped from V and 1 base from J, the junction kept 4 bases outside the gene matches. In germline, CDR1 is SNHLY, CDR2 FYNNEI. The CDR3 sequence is CASSEWTGSNTEAFF. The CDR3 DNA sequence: TGTGCCAGCAGTGAATGGACAGGTTCGAACACTGAAGCTTTCTTT.

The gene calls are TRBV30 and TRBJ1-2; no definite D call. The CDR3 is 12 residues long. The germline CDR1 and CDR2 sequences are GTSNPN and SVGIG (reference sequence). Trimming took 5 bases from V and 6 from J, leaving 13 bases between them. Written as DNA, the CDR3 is TGTGCCTGGGGGAAGAACACGGATGGCTACACCTTC. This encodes CAWGKNTDGYTF. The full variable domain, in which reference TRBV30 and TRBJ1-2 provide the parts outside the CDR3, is SQTIHQWPATLVQPVGSPLSLECTVEGTSNPNLYWYRQAAGRGLQLLFYSVGIGQISSEVPQNLSASRPQDRQFILSSKKLLLSDSGFYLCAWGKNTDGYTFGSGTRLTVV.